These T cell receptor beta chains were read from a single sample in a study of early T cells in non-severe SARS-CoV-2 infection. TCRdb fed the 5' RACE reads into MiXCR, producing one record per CDR3 protein. The sample consists of 90,000 to 120,000 distinct CDR3 sequences, roughly an eighth of them appearing once. The sequenced material came from whole blood. Source of these receptors: an adult who was a healthcare worker with PCR-confirmed SARS-CoV-2 infection or an uninfected control (not recorded which). Both conserved end residues are part of each CDR3. The D gene is left open where the match is weak. Size values are once, few and many counts, or a class for expanded clones, and some rows have none.

TGTGCCAGCAGCCCAGTCGGAAATCTAATGAACACTGAAGCTTTCTTT CASSPVGNLMNTEAFF TRBJ1-1 TRBV3-1 once .
TGTGCTAGCAGCTTAGCGGACGGGAGCACAGATACGCAGTATTTT CASSLADGSTDTQYF TRBJ2-3 TRBV7-7 many .
TGTGCCAGCAGCTTCCAGACAGGGTTAAATCAGCCCCAGCATTTT CASSFQTGLNQPQHF TRBJ1-5 TRBV7-2 many TRBD1
TGTGCCAGCAGTTCCGGGCCCACCACCTATGGCTACACCTTC CASSSGPTTYGYTF TRBJ1-2 TRBV5-4 many .
TGTGCCAGCAGCTTAGCCGGGACAGCAGGCTATGGCTACACCTTC CASSLAGTAGYGYTF TRBJ1-2 TRBV7-9 many TRBD1
TGTGCTAGCAGCTTAGATCCCACCACGAACACCGGGGAGCTGTTTTTT CASSLDPTTNTGELFF TRBJ2-2 TRBV7-7 . .
TGTGCCAGCAGCGAATATAGCAATCAGCCCCAGCATTTT CASSEYSNQPQHF TRBJ1-5 TRBV7-3 . .
TGTGCCAGCAGCCCCGCCGCGGGAGGGGGAAGAAAAACCGGGGAGCTGTTTTTT CASSPAAGGGRKTGELFF TRBJ2-2 TRBV7-2 . TRBD2
TGTGCCAGCAGCCCAAGTACGGCGGGGGTCTATGGCTACACCTTC CASSPSTAGVYGYTF TRBJ1-2 TRBV11-2 many .
TGCAGTGCTAGAGATCTCGGACCTCACGAGCAGTACTTC CSARDLGPHEQYF TRBJ2-7 TRBV20-1 many .
TGTGCCAGCAGCTTAGTTCAGGGGGGGAGTGAGCAGCTCTTC CASSLVQGGSEQLF TRBJ2-1 TRBV11-3 . .
TGTGCCAGCAGTTACCGGGGGGCAAGTGGCCAAGAGACCCAGTACTTC CASSYRGASGQETQYF TRBJ2-5 TRBV6-5 . .
TGCAGTGCTAGAGAAACTAGCGGGAGCTACAATGAGCAGTTCTTC CSARETSGSYNEQFF TRBJ2-1 TRBV20-1 . TRBD2
TGTGCCATCAGTGAGGGGGACAGGAAAGAGACCCAGTACTTC CAISEGDRKETQYF TRBJ2-5 TRBV10-3 few TRBD1
TGTGCCTGGAGTCCGCAGGGACCAGAGACCCAGTACTTC CAWSPQGPETQYF TRBJ2-5 TRBV30 many .
TGTGCCAGCAGTTCAGACTACACTGAAGTTTTCTTT CASSSDYTEVFF TRBJ1-1 TRBV12-3/TRBV12-4 . .
TGTGCCAGCACCTACGGAGGGGGCGAGCAGTACTTC CASTYGGGEQYF TRBJ2-7 TRBV2 few .
TGTGCCAGCAGTTACACACGGAGCTCCTATAATTCACCCCTCCACTTT CASSYTRSSYNSPLHF TRBJ1-6 TRBV6-6 many .
TGTGCCAGCAGCCAAGATGCTTGGAGCGGGAGGCTCGAGCAGTACTTC CASSQDAWSGRLEQYF TRBJ2-7 TRBV14 many TRBD2
TGTGCCAGCAGTTTAGGAGCCGGGCCTGGGCCCTACGAGCAGTACTTC CASSLGAGPGPYEQYF TRBJ2-7 TRBV27 . .
TGTGCCAGCAGCCCGGACAGGTCCTACGAGCAGTACTTC CASSPDRSYEQYF TRBJ2-7 TRBV11-3 few TRBD1
TGTGCCAGCAGCCAATGGCTGGATGGAGTAAGCGAGCAGTACTTC CASSQWLDGVSEQYF TRBJ2-7 TRBV14 . .
TGCGCCAGTCACAAGGGACAGGACAATCAGCCCCAGCATTTT CASHKGQDNQPQHF TRBJ1-5 TRBV10-2 . TRBD1
TGTGCCATCAGTGAGCCCGGGCATAGTGAAAAACTGTTTTTT CAISEPGHSEKLFF TRBJ1-4 TRBV10-3 few .
TGTGCCAGCTCAGGTCTAGCGGGGGGCCTTGGCTACGAGCAGTACTTC CASSGLAGGLGYEQYF TRBJ2-7 TRBV18 . TRBD2
TGCGCCGGGGGACTAGCGGGAGACCACACCGGGGAGCTGTTTTTT CAGGLAGDHTGELFF TRBJ2-2 TRBV10-2 few TRBD2